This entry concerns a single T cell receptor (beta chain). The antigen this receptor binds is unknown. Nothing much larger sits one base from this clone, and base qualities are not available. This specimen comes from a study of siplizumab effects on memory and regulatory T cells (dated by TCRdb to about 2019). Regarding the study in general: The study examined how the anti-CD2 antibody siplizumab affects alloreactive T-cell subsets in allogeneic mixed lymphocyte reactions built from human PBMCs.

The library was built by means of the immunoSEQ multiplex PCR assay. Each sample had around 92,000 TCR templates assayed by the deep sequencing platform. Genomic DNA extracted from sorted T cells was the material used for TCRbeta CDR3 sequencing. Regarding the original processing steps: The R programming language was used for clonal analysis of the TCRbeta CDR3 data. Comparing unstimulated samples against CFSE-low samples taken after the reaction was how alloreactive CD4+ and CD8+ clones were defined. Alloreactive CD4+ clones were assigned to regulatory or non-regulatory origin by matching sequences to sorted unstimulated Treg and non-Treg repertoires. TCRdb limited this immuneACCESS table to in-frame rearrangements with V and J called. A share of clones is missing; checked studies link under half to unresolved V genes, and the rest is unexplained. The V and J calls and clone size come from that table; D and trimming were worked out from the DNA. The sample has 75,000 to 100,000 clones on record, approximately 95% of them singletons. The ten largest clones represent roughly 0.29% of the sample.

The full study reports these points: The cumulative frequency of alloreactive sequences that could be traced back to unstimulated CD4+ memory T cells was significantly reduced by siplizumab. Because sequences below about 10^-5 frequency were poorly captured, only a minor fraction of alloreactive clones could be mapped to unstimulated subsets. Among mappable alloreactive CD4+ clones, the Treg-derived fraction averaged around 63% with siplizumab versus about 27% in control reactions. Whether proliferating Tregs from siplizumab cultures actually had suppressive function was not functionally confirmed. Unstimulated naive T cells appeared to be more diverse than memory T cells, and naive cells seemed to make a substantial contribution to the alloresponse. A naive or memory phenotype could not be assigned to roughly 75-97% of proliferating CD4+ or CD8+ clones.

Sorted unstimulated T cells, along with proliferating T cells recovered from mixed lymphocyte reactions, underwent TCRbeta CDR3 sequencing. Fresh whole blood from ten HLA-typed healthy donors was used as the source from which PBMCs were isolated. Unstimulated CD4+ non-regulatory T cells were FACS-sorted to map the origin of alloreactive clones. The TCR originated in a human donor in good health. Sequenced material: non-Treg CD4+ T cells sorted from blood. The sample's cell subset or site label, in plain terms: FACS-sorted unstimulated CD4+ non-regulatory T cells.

The DNA reads as follows: TGCGCCAGCAGTCAATCGTTCGCGAACACCGGGGAGCTGTTTTTT. This yields the protein CASSQSFANTGELFF. The V gene is TRBV23-1 and the J gene is TRBJ2-2; the D gene assignment is ambiguous. TRBV23-1 is classed as an ORF, of uncertain function. V loses 0 bases of germline sequence and J loses 0 bases, and the interval between the two ends is 5 bases. Including the terminal cysteine and phenylalanine, the CDR3 comprises 15 residues. Solely the CDR3 DNA is kept, with 45 bases framed from the first base.